A single sample is the source of the 3 T cell receptor beta chains below, sequenced in a study of T-cell memory formation after mild COVID-19. TCRdb re-called the 5' RACE reads through MiXCR, storing one row per CDR3 protein. The sample lists under 250,000 distinct CDR3 sequences, 10% to 13% occurring once. Specimen: PBMCs or a T cell subset sorted from them (not recorded which). Receptors were obtained from a man younger than 30 who had mild COVID-19 (a few samples of this study predate the infection). Cell type and time point are not known.

The sample holds many counts of this clonotype. The V and J genes are TRBV7-2 and TRBJ2-3; 12 bases are a match to TRBD2. This CDR3 is built from 16 residues. With 5 bases clipped from V and 4 bases from J, the junction kept 7 bases outside the gene matches. Germline CDR1 SGHTA, CDR2 FQGNSA. The CDR3 here is CASSRTSSGGADTQYF. The CDR3 coding sequence is TGTGCCAGCAGCCGGACCTCTAGCGGGGGGGCAGATACGCAGTATTTT. Supplemented by reference TRBV7-2 and TRBJ2-3, the full variable domain reads GAGVSQSPSNKVTEKGKDVELRCDPISGHTALYWYRQSLGQGLEFLIYFQGNSAPDKSGLPSDRFSAERTGGSVSTLTIQRTQQEDSAVYLCASSRTSSGGADTQYFGPGTRLTVL.

This clonotype was observed a handful of times. The CDR3 loop is CASSLRGPRYQETQYF. CDR3 in DNA: TGTGCCAGCAGCTTACGGGGGCCACGGTACCAAGAGACCCAGTACTTC. The V and J genes are TRBV5-5 and TRBJ2-5; D is perhaps TRBD1 or TRBD2 (6 bases each). The CDR3 loop spans 16 amino acids. Trimming removed 2 bases from V and 0 bases from J, with 14 bases in between. Germline CDR1 and CDR2: SGHKS and YYEKEE (reference sequence). Filled out from reference TRBV5-5 and TRBJ2-5, the complete variable domain reads DAGVTQSPTHLIKTRGQQVTLRCSPISGHKSVSWYQQVLGQGPQFIFQYYEKEERGRGNFPDRFSARQFPNYSSELNVNALLLGDSALYLCASSLRGPRYQETQYFGPGTRLLVL.

This clonotype was picked up many times. The CDR3 is CASSPRAGNEQFF. CDR3 nucleotide sequence: TGTGCCAGCAGCCCCCGAGCGGGCAATGAGCAGTTCTTC. The chain carries TRBV6-6 and TRBJ2-1; maybe TRBD2 (6 bases). Germline CDR1 and CDR2: MNHNY and SVGAGI (reference sequence). This CDR3 spans 13 amino acids. The germline V and J ends were trimmed by 6 bases and 6 bases, with 12 bases remaining between them.